These 28 T cell receptor beta chains were all obtained from the same sample, sequenced in a study of T cell clusters in autoimmune cytopenias. TRB rearrangements were amplified by touch-down multiplex PCR with mixed TRB-A/B primers. TCRdb re-called the multiplex PCR reads; one entry per CDR3 protein, DNA not given. The listing records about 4,500 distinct CDR3 sequences. Each sample's input was 200 to 250 ng genomic DNA, some 34,000 genome equivalents. These data also formed part of another study, on T cell repertoires in aging, cancer and after chemotherapy.

The sequencing input was peripheral blood. The receptor set was obtained from a human donor in good health.

This clonotype is deemed medium-sized by its frequency. CDR3: CASSLDPSGQGAGGYTF. The genes are TRBV5-1 and TRBJ1-2; TCRdb gives TRBD1 as the D gene, but with no DNA this cannot be confirmed. CDR1 and CDR2 from the germline V gene are SGHRS and YFSETQ. The CDR3 runs to 17 residues.

By frequency, this clonotype registers medium-sized. The gene calls are TRBV6-1 and TRBJ2-7; TCRdb gives TRBD1 as the D gene, but with no DNA this cannot be confirmed. The CDR3 runs to 14 residues. Germline CDR1 MNHNS, CDR2 SASEGT. This CDR3 is CASIPSGTAYEQYF.

This clonotype is classed as medium-sized by frequency. This rearrangement joins TRBV10-3 to TRBJ1-6; TCRdb gives TRBD1 as the D gene, but with no DNA this cannot be confirmed. The CDR3 has 13 residues. Germline-derived CDR1 and CDR2 are ENHRY and SYGVKD. The CDR3 here is CAIKGARGSPLHF.

Frequency places this clonotype as medium-sized. The V call is TRBV30, the J call TRBJ2-2; TCRdb indicates TRBD1, and absent DNA this call remains unverified. CDR1 is GTSNPN, CDR2 SVGIG, per germline (reference sequence). The CDR3 is 15 amino acids. The CDR3 spells CAWSVSDLSTGELFF.

By frequency, this clonotype is medium-sized. The V and J genes are TRBV6-1 and TRBJ2-3; TCRdb returns TRBD2, unconfirmable since there is no DNA. From germline, CDR1 is MNHNS and CDR2 SASEGT. The CDR3 totals 16 residues. CDR3 in amino acids: CASSSWAQTMDDTQYF.

This clonotype is classed as medium-sized by frequency. This CDR3 is CASSLRQPGPNQPQHF. The rearrangement uses TRBV27 and TRBJ1-5. Germline values: CDR1 MNHEY, CDR2 SMNVEV (reference sequence). CDR3 size: 16 residues.

Considering frequency, this clonotype is medium-sized. The V and J genes are TRBV6-1 and TRBJ2-7. The CDR3 is 15 amino acids. Germline CDR1 reads MNHNS; CDR2 reads SASEGT. The CDR3 sequence: CASSEEAGGSYEQYF.

This sequence joins TRBV30 and TRBJ1-6; TCRdb names TRBD1, which stays unverified in the absence of DNA. The germline CDR1 and CDR2 sequences are GTSNPN and SVGIG (reference sequence). This CDR3 region has 13 residues. Here the CDR3 reads CAWSGATDSPLHF.

Measured by frequency, this clonotype is medium-sized. This CDR3 reads CASTARSPRRDEQFF. The J gene is TRBJ2-1, the V gene TRBV7-4; as DNA is missing, the TRBD2 call by TCRdb cannot be tested. The CDR3 covers 15 residues. The germline V gene has CDR1 SGHVT and CDR2 SQSDAQ.

The chain uses TRBV7-9 and TRBJ1-6; TCRdb lists TRBD1, though no DNA is available to test this call. CDR1 is SEHNR, CDR2 FQNEAQ, per germline (reference sequence). This CDR3 has 16 amino acids. CDR3 sequence reads: CASSLGGNGYNSPLHF.

The J gene is TRBJ1-4, the V gene TRBV28; TCRdb's D gene call, TRBD1, goes unchecked for lack of DNA. CDR1 is MDHEN and CDR2 is SYDVKM in the germline V gene. There are 15 residues in the CDR3. This CDR3 is CASRTLGTDYEKLFF.

This clonotype is large by frequency. The V call is TRBV29-1, the J call TRBJ2-5. CDR3 length: 13 amino acids. The germline V gene has CDR1 SQVTM and CDR2 ANQGSEA. This chain's CDR3 is CSVDEGIQETQYF.

The rearrangement joins TRBV4-1 to TRBJ1-2. Germline CDR1 and CDR2: MGHRA and YSYEKL. The length of the CDR3 is 15 residues. The CDR3 is CASSQGLMALEGYTF.

V gene TRBV2 combines with J gene TRBJ2-1; the D call from TCRdb, TRBD2, cannot be confirmed without DNA. The CDR3 length is 15 residues. Germline CDR1 and CDR2: SNHLY and FYNNEI. The CDR3 spells CASSVTSGIGNEQFF.

Frequency places this clonotype as medium-sized. The chain links TRBV6-6 to TRBJ2-3; checking the TCRdb D call of TRBD1 is not possible without DNA. The CDR3 is 15 amino acids. Germline V gives CDR1 MNHNY, CDR2 SVGAGI (reference sequence). CDR3 region: CASSYGFRVTDTQYF.

Measured by frequency, this clonotype is medium-sized. This chain connects TRBV6-1 to TRBJ1-1; no DNA is available, so the TRBD1 call from TCRdb remains unchecked. This CDR3 has 15 amino acids. Germline CDR1 MNHNS, CDR2 SASEGT. The CDR3 here is CASSPRQTMNTEAFF.

The chain couples TRBV27 to TRBJ2-3; the TRBD1 assignment by TCRdb is unverifiable without DNA. In germline, CDR1 is MNHEY, CDR2 SMNVEV (reference sequence). This CDR3 comprises 14 residues. The chain's CDR3 is CASSEVPGQGAQFF.

This clonotype is labeled medium-sized (0.01 to 0.1%) based on frequency. The rearrangement joins TRBV19 to TRBJ1-2; TCRdb calls TRBD1, which cannot be checked without DNA. Per germline, CDR1 LNHDA and CDR2 SQIVND (reference sequence). CDR3 length: 16 amino acids. CDR3 in amino acids: CASSLSGGQDFYGYTF.

Measured by frequency, this clonotype is medium-sized (0.01 to 0.1%). This chain uses TRBV27 with TRBJ1-3. CDR3 length: 15 residues. CDR1 and CDR2 (germline): MNHEY, SMNVEV (reference sequence). CDR3 amino acids: CASSLDPARGNTIYF.

V usage is TRBV7-2 and J usage is TRBJ2-5; TCRdb's D call, TRBD2, is unchecked because there is no DNA. The CDR3 is 15 amino acids. Looked up from germline, CDR1 is SGHTA and CDR2 is FQGNSA. The CDR3: CASSLVSSGQETQYF.

This clonotype registers medium-sized (0.01 to 0.1%) by frequency. The gene calls are TRBV11-3 and TRBJ2-1; absent DNA, TCRdb's TRBD1 call cannot be checked. Germline values: CDR1 SGHNT, CDR2 YENEEA. The CDR3 is 14 residues long. The CDR3 protein is CASSLGASTGEQFF.

Measured by frequency, this clonotype is medium-sized. The chain recombines TRBV30 with TRBJ2-4. CDR3 length equals 11 residues. CDR1 is GTSNPN and CDR2 is SVGIG in the germline V gene (reference sequence). The chain's CDR3 is CAWSQRDIQYF.

According to its frequency, this clonotype is medium-sized. The V gene is TRBV19, the J gene TRBJ2-1; TCRdb picks TRBD2, but there is no DNA to check that call. The CDR3 runs to 14 residues. From germline, CDR1 is LNHDA and CDR2 SQIVND (reference sequence). The CDR3 sequence is CASSVTSGDNEQFF.

The V call is TRBV7-2, the J call TRBJ2-7; TCRdb selects TRBD1, and the lack of DNA leaves this call unchecked. Germline CDR1 SGHTA, CDR2 FQGNSA. The CDR3 has 14 residues. The CDR3 here is CASSPPNGARGQYF.

The J gene is TRBJ2-1, the V gene TRBV7-2; checking the TCRdb D call of TRBD2 is not possible without DNA. Germline values: CDR1 SGHTA, CDR2 FQGNSA. CDR3 length equals 15 residues. The CDR3 sequence is CASSLAGGRNNEQFF.

This clonotype is deemed medium-sized by its frequency. The chain uses TRBV11-3 and TRBJ2-2; lacking DNA, the TRBD2 call made by TCRdb goes unchecked. The CDR3 has 14 residues. CDR1 and CDR2 (germline): SGHNT, YENEEA. This CDR3 is CASQVGGDTGELFF.

The CDR3 spells CASSPGPASGQETQYF. The chain joins TRBV7-2 to TRBJ2-5; the TCRdb call, TRBD1, lacks DNA for checking. The CDR3 loop spans 16 amino acids. Looked up from germline, CDR1 is SGHTA and CDR2 is FQGNSA.

This clonotype is deemed medium-sized by its frequency. The chain joins TRBV6-5 to TRBJ1-2. Germline V gives CDR1 MNHEY, CDR2 SVGAGI. CDR3 length equals 13 residues. Here the CDR3 reads CASRPRGLYGYTF.